This T cell receptor beta chain is from a study of neurological immune-mediated disorders. This CDR3 has 14 residues. In germline, CDR1 is DFQATT, CDR2 SNEGSKA (reference sequence). Study observations and caveats: Private repertoires in all groups were suggested, as expanded clones shared no CDR3 amino acid sequences across subjects.

5'RACE employing 10-nucleotide random UMIs yielded the cDNA. Over 200 million TCR-beta sequences from 15-18 subjects were obtained in each sequencing run. Each CDR3 protein is one row after TCRdb ran MiXCR on the 5' RACE reads. The repertoire consists of around 67,000 distinct CDR3 sequences, with around 5.5% occurring once and the leading ten covering 7.4%. Unsorted libraries were generated from 2 million PBMCs. These cells had been stored in RNAlater at -80 C. This clonotype has more than one count but fewer than ten. Its specificity is not known. The junction does not match germline at one end; this may be a read error.

The genes are TRBV20-1 and TRBJ1-6; 9 bases are a match to TRBD1. The clonotype originates from a man aged 18 to 30 with multiple sclerosis. The specimen was PBMCs. The CDR3 reads CSASTGGVNSPLNF. As DNA, the CDR3 is TGCAGTGCTAGTACAGGGGGCGTAAATTCACCCCTCAACTTT.